One sample yielded the 13 T cell receptor beta chains listed below, sequenced in a study of blood T cell repertoires in COVID-19. Sequencing was performed with immunoSEQ multiplex PCR; in TCRdb, only in-frame clones are kept and a portion is missing. The sample contains 250,000 or so clones, approximately 86% of which appear only once. Sequencing input: peripheral blood. These receptors were collected from a woman aged 25 to 39 with acute or convalescent COVID-19.

The CDR3 nucleotides read TGTGCCATCAGTGAGGGGACAGTTGGCTACACCTTC. This translates into CAISEGTVGYTF. The V call is TRBV10-3, the J call TRBJ1-2; TRBD1 aligns across 7 bases. The CDR3 has 12 residues. V lost 2 bases to trimming and J lost 7 bases; unmatched junction nucleotides: 1. Germline-derived CDR1 and CDR2 are ENHRY and SYGVKD.

The chain is built from TRBV11-2 and TRBJ2-7, with D tentatively TRBD2 (5 bases). V shed 5 bases and J shed 12 bases, with 14 bases lying between them. CDR3 length: 11 residues. CDR1 and CDR2 (germline): SGHAT, FQNNGV. Here the CDR3 reads CASSPGNPLYF. The CDR3 bases are TGTGCCAGCAGCCCCGGGAATCCGCTGTACTTC.

V usage is TRBV19 and J usage is TRBJ2-3; no clear D gene. There are 14 residues in the CDR3. Per the germline V gene, CDR1 is LNHDA and CDR2 is SQIVND (reference sequence). V was shortened by 6 bases and J by 0 bases, with 10 bases between the two germline ends. In nucleotides, the CDR3 is TGTGCCAGTAGGGGCAGAATAAGCACAGATACGCAGTATTTT. Its protein product is CASRGRISTDTQYF.

The chain combines TRBV19 with TRBJ1-1; D is perhaps TRBD1 (6 bases). The germline V and J ends were trimmed by 6 bases and 13 bases, with 21 bases remaining between them. CDR3 length equals 13 residues. CDR1 is LNHDA, CDR2 SQIVND, per germline (reference sequence). The CDR3 sequence: CASSRSGTNRGFF. DNA of the CDR3: TGTGCCAGTAGCCGAAGTGGGACAAACCGTGGTTTCTTT.

This chain links TRBV24-1 with TRBJ1-2; D gene unclear. The V gene's germline CDR1 is KGHDR and CDR2 SFDVKD. The CDR3 runs to 14 residues. Trimming stripped 0 bases from V and 5 bases from J, with 9 bases between. The CDR3: CATSDLSDPYGYTF. As DNA, the CDR3 is TGTGCCACCAGTGATTTGTCAGATCCTTATGGCTACACCTTC.

The gene calls are TRBV3-1 (or the pseudogene TRBV3-2) and TRBJ2-1; TRBD2 matches at 15 bases. The CDR3 spans 18 residues. Trimming at V came to 7 bases and at J to 0 bases, leaving 7 bases not matched to a gene. Germline CDR1 is LGHDT and CDR2 is YNNKEL (reference sequence). The DNA of the CDR3 is TGTGCCAGCACTAGAAGGACTAGCGGGAGGGCCTCCTACAATGAGCAGTTCTTC. The encoded protein is CASTRRTSGRASYNEQFF.

This sequence joins TRBV16 and TRBJ1-5, with TRBD1 matching over 7 bases. The CDR3 runs to 15 residues. Germline loops: CDR1 KGHSY, CDR2 FQNENV. Losses at the gene ends were 3 bases for V and 4 bases for J; bases not matched to a gene: 6. CDR3: CASSHLGQKNQPQHF. The CDR3, as DNA: TGTGCCAGCAGCCACCTGGGACAGAAAAATCAGCCCCAGCATTTT.

Points on this clone: Other DNA sequences in this specimen translate into the identical CDR3. CDR3 sequence (DNA): TGTGCCAGCAGCGTAGATCCCGGCTCCTACGAGCAGTACTTC. Residues: CASSVDPGSYEQYF. The chain has TRBV9 and TRBJ2-7; D ambiguous. The CDR3 has 14 amino acids. CDR1 is SGDLS, CDR2 YYNGEE, per germline. The ends were cut back, 0 bases at V and 0 bases at J, with 7 bases in the middle.

The chain recombines TRBV27 with TRBJ1-6; no definite D call. The germline gives CDR1 MNHEY, CDR2 SMNVEV (reference sequence). Trimming left V 5 bases short and J 10 bases short, with 15 bases between. This CDR3 is 14 amino acids long. CDR3: CASSLLVNTSPLHF. DNA of the CDR3: TGTGCCAGCAGTCTCCTGGTAAACACCTCACCCCTCCACTTT.

This clone showed up many times. This chain uses TRBV5-8 with TRBJ1-4, with 7 bases identical to TRBD1. This CDR3 comprises 15 residues. With V trimmed by 5 bases and J by 8 bases, 12 bases remained unmatched. Germline CDR1 reads SGHTS; CDR2 reads YDEGEE. The CDR3 sequence: CASSRGQAGGEKLFF. CDR3 nucleotides: TGTGCCAGCAGTCGAGGACAGGCTGGGGGGGAAAAACTGTTTTTT.

The V and J genes are TRBV6-2 or TRBV6-3 and TRBJ1-1; 8 bases fit TRBD1. CDR1 is MNHEY and CDR2 is SVGEGT in the germline V gene. J gave up 2 bases and V 6 bases, and 8 bases lay outside the gene matches. This CDR3 has 15 residues. CDR3 protein: CASSPRQGRNTEAFF. CDR3 coding DNA: TGTGCCAGCAGCCCCAGACAGGGGAGAAACACTGAAGCTTTCTTT.

The chain couples TRBV9 to TRBJ2-1; D gene uncertain. Germline V gene lookup returns CDR1 SGDLS and CDR2 YYNGEE. V lost 0 bases and J lost 2, with 9 bases in between. The CDR3 consists of 15 residues. CDR3 loop: CASSVGGGTYNEQFF. The CDR3, as DNA: TGTGCCAGCAGCGTAGGTGGCGGAACCTACAATGAGCAGTTCTTC.

V is TRBV19 and J is TRBJ1-2; D may be TRBD1 (5 bases). The CDR3 is 14 amino acids. V lost 1 base, J lost 3 bases, and 9 bases lay in between. Per the germline V gene, CDR1 is LNHDA and CDR2 is SQIVND (reference sequence). The CDR3 spells CASSIVAGDYGYTF. The CDR3 DNA reads as TGTGCCAGTAGTATAGTCGCGGGGGACTATGGCTACACCTTC.